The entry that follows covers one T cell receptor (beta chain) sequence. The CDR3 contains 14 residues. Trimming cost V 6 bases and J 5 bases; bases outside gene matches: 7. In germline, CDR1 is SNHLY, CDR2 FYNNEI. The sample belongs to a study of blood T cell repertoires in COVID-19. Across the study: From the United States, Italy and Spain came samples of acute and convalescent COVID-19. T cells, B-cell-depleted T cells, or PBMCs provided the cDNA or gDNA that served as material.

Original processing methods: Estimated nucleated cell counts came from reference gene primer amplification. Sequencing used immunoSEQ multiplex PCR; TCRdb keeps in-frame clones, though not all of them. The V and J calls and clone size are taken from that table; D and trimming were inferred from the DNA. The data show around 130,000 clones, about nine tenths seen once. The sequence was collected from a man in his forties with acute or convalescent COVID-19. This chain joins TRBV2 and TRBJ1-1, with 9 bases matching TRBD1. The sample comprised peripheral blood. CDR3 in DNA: TGTGCCAGCAGAGTCGGGACAGGGAGAACTGAAGCTTTCTTT. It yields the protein CASRVGTGRTEAFF.